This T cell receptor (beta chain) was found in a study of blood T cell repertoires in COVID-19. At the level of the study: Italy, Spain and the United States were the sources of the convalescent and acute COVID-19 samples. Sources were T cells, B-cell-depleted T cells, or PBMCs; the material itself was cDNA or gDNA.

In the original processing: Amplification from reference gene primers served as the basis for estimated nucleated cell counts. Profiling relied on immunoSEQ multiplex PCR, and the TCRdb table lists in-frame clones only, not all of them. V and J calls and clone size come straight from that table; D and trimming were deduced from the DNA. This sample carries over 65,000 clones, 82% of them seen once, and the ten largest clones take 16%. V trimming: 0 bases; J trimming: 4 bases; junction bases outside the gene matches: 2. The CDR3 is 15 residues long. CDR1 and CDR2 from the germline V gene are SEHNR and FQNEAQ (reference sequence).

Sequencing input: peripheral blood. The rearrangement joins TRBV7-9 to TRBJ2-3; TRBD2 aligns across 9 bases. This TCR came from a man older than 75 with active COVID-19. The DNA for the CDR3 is TGTGCCAGCAGCTTAGCAAAGCGGGAGGCAGATACGCAGTATTTT. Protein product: CASSLAKREADTQYF.